Listed here are 2 T cell receptor beta chains from one sample, sequenced in a study of T cell responses to AZD1222 COVID-19 vaccine. Only in-frame clones appear in the TCRdb table, and some are missing; sequencing was by immunoSEQ multiplex PCR. The table has some 110,000 clones, 88% seen once; the top ten hold less than 9.5%. The specimen comprised peripheral blood, sampled on day 0 of AZD1222 vaccination. Source of these receptors: an adult in good health.

The V gene is TRBV30, the J gene TRBJ2-1; 13 bases are a match to TRBD2. The V gene's germline CDR1 is GTSNPN and CDR2 SVGIG (reference sequence). This CDR3 has 15 residues. V shed 4 bases, J shed 10 bases, and the junction held 10 bases outside the gene matches. DNA of the CDR3: TGTGCCTGGACCCGGCGGACTAGCGGGAGAGGGGAGCAGTTCTTC. Residues: CAWTRRTSGRGEQFF.

This sequence joins TRBV6-2 or TRBV6-3 and TRBJ1-5; D is undetermined. The CDR3 has 16 amino acids. The germline V and J ends were trimmed by 2 bases and 6 bases, with 17 bases remaining between them. The germline gives CDR1 MNHEY, CDR2 SVGEGT. This CDR3 is CASSYSSSPSVQPQHF. CDR3 nucleotides: TGTGCCAGCAGTTACAGTTCTTCACCGTCGGTTCAGCCCCAGCATTTT.